This TCR beta chain was obtained from a study of cytomegalovirus exposure and HLA in healthy donors. Study summary: A preliminary data release comprised around 85 million unique TCRs obtained from HLA-typed donors. Of the donors genotyped, about 410 in all, 65% to 90% fell in the Caucasian-associated ancestry cluster.

Turning to this clone: Antigen specificity is unknown.

The PCR had 60 Vbeta and 13 Jbeta primers. The repertoire was sequenced with immunoSEQ multiplex PCR; TCRdb's copy has only in-frame clones and lacks some. The repertoire holds approximately 90,000 clones, around four fifths seen once, with about 2% in the top ten. Points from the study as a whole: Analyzed later, association rates of TCRs varied across HLA loci, with DRB1 most and HLA-C fewest.

Specimen: PBMCs. The receptor's source is a boy aged 5-17 years in good health and CMV-seronegative.

CDR3 coding DNA: TGTGCCAGCAGTTTACAAAGTCTCAGGGGGAACACTGAAGCTTTCTTT. This sequence encodes CASSLQSLRGNTEAFF. The chain is built from TRBV28 and TRBJ1-1; possible D gene TRBD1, 6 bases. CDR3 length equals 16 residues. Looked up from germline, CDR1 is MDHEN and CDR2 is SYDVKM. Trimming took 2 bases from V and 1 from J, leaving 14 bases between them.